In this sample, the clone carrying this T cell receptor beta chain turned up many times. Its specificity is unknown. This specimen comes from a study of T cells in Graves' hyperthyroidism and ophthalmopathy. Whole-study findings and limits: Most clonotypes expanded in the thyroid (above 0.001) were also present in blood. Model output signaled ophthalmopathy a median approximately 6 months ahead of onset.

Diagnosing involved the use of clinical symptoms, serum thyroxine and TRAb, thyroid ultrasound and orbital computed tomography. The CDR3 extends over 15 amino acids. V lost 8 bases to trimming and J lost 2 bases; unmatched junction nucleotides: 12. Germline V gene data show CDR1 as LGHDT and CDR2 as YNNKEL (reference sequence). From RNA transcripts, TCR beta CDR3 regions were amplified. First-round RT-PCR targeting the TCR CDR3 was performed with the HTBI primer set. Using its own MiXCR run on the multiplex PCR reads, TCRdb lists one record per CDR3 protein. The sample yields about 400,000 distinct CDR3 sequences, less than 15% seen once.

This clonotype was obtained from a woman between 18 and 29 years old with Graves' hyperthyroidism. The genes are TRBV3-1 and TRBJ2-7; the match to TRBD1 covers 7 bases. The sequenced material came from blood. This CDR3 reads CASATPGTEAYEQYF. The CDR3 DNA reads as TGTGCCAGCGCCACCCCCGGGACAGAAGCCTACGAGCAGTACTTC.